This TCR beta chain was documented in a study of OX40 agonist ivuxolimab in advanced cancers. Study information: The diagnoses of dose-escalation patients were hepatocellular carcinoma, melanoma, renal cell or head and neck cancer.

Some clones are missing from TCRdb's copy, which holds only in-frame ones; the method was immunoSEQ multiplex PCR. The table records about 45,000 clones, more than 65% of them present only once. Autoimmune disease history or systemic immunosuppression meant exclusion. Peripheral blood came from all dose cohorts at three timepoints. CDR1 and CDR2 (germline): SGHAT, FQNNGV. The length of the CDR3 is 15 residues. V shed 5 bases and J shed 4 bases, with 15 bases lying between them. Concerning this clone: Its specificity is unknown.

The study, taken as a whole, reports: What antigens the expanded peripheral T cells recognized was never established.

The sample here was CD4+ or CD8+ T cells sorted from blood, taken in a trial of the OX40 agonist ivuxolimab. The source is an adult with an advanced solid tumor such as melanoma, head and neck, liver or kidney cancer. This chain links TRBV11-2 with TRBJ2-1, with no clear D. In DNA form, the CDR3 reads TGTGCCAGCAGCCCAAGCCGTGGGCCTTACAATGAGCAGTTCTTC. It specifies CASSPSRGPYNEQFF.